This TCR beta chain originates from a study of blood T cells in healthy people across ages. A second PCR, run for roughly 6 to 11 cycles, used a sample-barcoded 5' primer plus a J-beta primer mix. Each CDR3 protein is one row after TCRdb ran MiXCR on the 5' RACE reads. Here the sample spans 850,000 to 1,000,000 distinct CDR3 sequences, roughly 52% being singletons. V lost 6 bases, J lost 6 bases, and 8 bases stayed unmatched. CDR3 length: 14 amino acids. CDR1 and CDR2 from the germline V gene are MDHEN and SYDVKM. Every sample yielded at least 6.5 million isolated PBMCs. This receptor was taken from a man aged 25 to 40 in good health. This chain connects TRBV28 to TRBJ1-1, with TRBD1 matching over 9 bases. Sequencing was done on a sample of blood. CDR3 in amino acids: CASSTTGGLAEAFF. The CDR3 nucleotides are TGTGCCAGCAGCACGACAGGGGGTTTGGCTGAAGCTTTCTTT.